The 9 T cell receptor beta chains listed next were all sequenced from one sample in a study of shared clonotypes between healthy human individuals (dated by TCRdb to 2020 to 2021). Receptor amplification or capture employed the immunoSEQ multiplex PCR assay. Entries here come from immuneACCESS through TCRdb and include only in-frame sequences with V and J called. Some clones fail to appear in such tables; in the studies checked, an unresolved V gene covers under half of the shortfall, and the cause of the remainder is unknown. Recorded for this sample are 730,000 or so clones; more than 70% of them occurred a single time. Of the sample, around 1.8% falls within the top ten clones. Sequenced input: memory CD4+ T cells sorted from blood. Explained via the paper, the cell subset or site label denotes: CD45RA-negative fraction. Receptors originate from a woman aged 25 to 39 in good health.

This clone was seen once. The chain recombines TRBV19 with TRBJ2-2; 7 nucleotides align to TRBD1. J was trimmed by 6 bases and V by 9 bases; bases with no gene match: 7. The CDR3 spans 13 residues. CDR1 and CDR2 from the germline V gene are LNHDA and SQIVND (reference sequence). The CDR3 region is CASRQGEAGELFF. The CDR3 DNA sequence: TGTGCCAGCAGACAGGGTGAAGCCGGGGAGCTGTTTTTT.

This chain joins TRBV14 and TRBJ1-2; 10 positions agree with TRBD1. Germline values: CDR1 SGHDN, CDR2 FVKESK. After removal of 3 bases from V and 0 bases from J, the junction contained 1 base not matched to a gene. This CDR3 contains 15 residues. CDR3 bases: TGTGCCAGCAGCCATGACAGGGGGCCTAACTATGGCTACACCTTC. It translates to CASSHDRGPNYGYTF.

The CDR3 loop is CASSPFSARNNEQFF. DNA of the CDR3: TGTGCCAGCAGCCCCTTTTCCGCCCGAAACAATGAGCAGTTCTTC. This chain links TRBV7-8 with TRBJ2-1, with D uncertain. Trimming left V 5 bases short and J 5 bases short, with 16 bases between. There are 15 residues in the CDR3. Germline V gene data show CDR1 as SGHVS and CDR2 as FQNEAQ.

This chain uses TRBV2 with TRBJ1-5, with TRBD1 matching over 7 bases. This CDR3 is built from 13 residues. The V segment lost 5 bases and the J segment 7 bases; nucleotides outside the gene matches: 5. Germline CDR1 is SNHLY and CDR2 is FYNNEI. The CDR3 DNA is TGTGCCAGCAGTCGGACAGGTGGACAGCCCCAGCATTTT. It translates to CASSRTGGQPQHF. Based on the CDR3 plus reference TRBV2 and TRBJ1-5, the full variable domain is EPEVTQTPSHQVTQMGQEVILRCVPISNHLYFYWYRQILGQKVEFLVSFYNNEISEKSEIFDDQFSVERPDGSNFTLKIRSTKLEDSAMYFCASSRTGGQPQHFGDGTRLSIL.

The J gene is TRBJ2-2, the V gene TRBV2; D is undetermined. The length of the CDR3 is 13 residues. Germline lookup yields CDR1 SNHLY and CDR2 FYNNEI. V lost 5 bases, J lost 6 bases, and 10 bases lay in between. The chain's CDR3 is CASSIRFSGELFF. CDR3 sequence (DNA): TGTGCCAGCAGTATTCGTTTTTCCGGGGAGCTGTTTTTT. The full variable domain, rest sourced from reference TRBV2 and TRBJ2-2, is EPEVTQTPSHQVTQMGQEVILRCVPISNHLYFYWYRQILGQKVEFLVSFYNNEISEKSEIFDDQFSVERPDGSNFTLKIRSTKLEDSAMYFCASSIRFSGELFFGEGSRLTVL.

CDR3 loop: CASRGATRRETQYF. In DNA, the CDR3 is TGTGCCAGCCGGGGGGCGACCCGAAGGGAGACCCAGTACTTC. This chain links TRBV25-1 with TRBJ2-5, with D possibly TRBD2 on 7 matching bases. Germline loops: CDR1 MGHDK, CDR2 SYGVNS. This CDR3 has 14 amino acids. The germline V and J ends were trimmed by 8 bases and 5 bases, with 18 bases remaining between them.

V gene TRBV2 combines with J gene TRBJ1-1; D not certain. This CDR3 is built from 15 residues. Looked up from germline, CDR1 is SNHLY and CDR2 is FYNNEI. Trimming left V 3 bases short and J 4 bases short, with 15 bases between. This CDR3 reads CASSDQSGTITEAFF. DNA of the CDR3: TGTGCCAGCAGTGACCAGTCAGGCACCATCACTGAAGCTTTCTTT.

The V call is TRBV28, the J call TRBJ2-7; 7 bases align to TRBD2. The V and J ends lost 5 bases and 3 bases, in that order; junction bases with no gene match: 7. The CDR3 spans 14 residues. Germline-derived CDR1 and CDR2 are MDHEN and SYDVKM. The CDR3 DNA reads as TGTGCCAGCAGTCCCGGGAGGACTCACTACGAGCAGTACTTC. Protein product: CASSPGRTHYEQYF. Combining the CDR3 with reference TRBV28 and TRBJ2-7 gives the whole variable domain DVKVTQSSRYLVKRTGEKVFLECVQDMDHENMFWYRQDPGLGLRLIYFSYDVKMKEKGDIPEGYSVSREKKERFSLILESASTNQTSMYLCASSPGRTHYEQYFGPGTRLTVT.

This rearrangement joins TRBV10-3 to TRBJ1-3; D perhaps matches TRBD1 (5 bases). CDR1 ENHRY and CDR2 SYGVKD come from the germline V gene. Trimming removed 5 bases from V and 0 bases from J, with 11 bases in between. This CDR3 is built from 15 residues. The CDR3 reads CAISQGQLSGNTIYF. CDR3 sequence (DNA): TGTGCCATCAGTCAAGGACAACTCTCTGGAAACACCATATATTTT.